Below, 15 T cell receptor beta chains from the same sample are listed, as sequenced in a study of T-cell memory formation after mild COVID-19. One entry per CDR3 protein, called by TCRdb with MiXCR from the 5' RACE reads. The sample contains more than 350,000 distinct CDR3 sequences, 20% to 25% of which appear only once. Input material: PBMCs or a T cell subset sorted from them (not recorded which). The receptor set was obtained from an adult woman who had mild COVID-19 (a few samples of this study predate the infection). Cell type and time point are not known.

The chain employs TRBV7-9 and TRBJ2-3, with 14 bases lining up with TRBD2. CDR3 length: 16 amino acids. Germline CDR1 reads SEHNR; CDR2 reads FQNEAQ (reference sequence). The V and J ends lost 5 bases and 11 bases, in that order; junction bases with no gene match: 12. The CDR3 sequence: CASSVEGLAGVWGQYF. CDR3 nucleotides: TGTGCCAGCAGCGTGGAGGGACTAGCGGGAGTGTGGGGGCAGTATTTT.

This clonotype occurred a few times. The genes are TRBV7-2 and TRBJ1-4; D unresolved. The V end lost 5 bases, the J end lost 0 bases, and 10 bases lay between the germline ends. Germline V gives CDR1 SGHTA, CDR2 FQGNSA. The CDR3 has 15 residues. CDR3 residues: CASSPYAATNEKLFF. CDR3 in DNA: TGTGCCAGCAGCCCCTATGCAGCAACTAATGAAAAACTGTTTTTT.

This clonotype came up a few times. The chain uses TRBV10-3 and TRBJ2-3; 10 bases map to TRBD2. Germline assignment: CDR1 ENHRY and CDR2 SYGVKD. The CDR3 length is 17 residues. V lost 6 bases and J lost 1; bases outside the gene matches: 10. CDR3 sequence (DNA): TGTGCCATCAGCCCAGTTGCTAGCGGGGGCCGCACAGATACGCAGTATTTT. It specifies CAISPVASGGRTDTQYF.

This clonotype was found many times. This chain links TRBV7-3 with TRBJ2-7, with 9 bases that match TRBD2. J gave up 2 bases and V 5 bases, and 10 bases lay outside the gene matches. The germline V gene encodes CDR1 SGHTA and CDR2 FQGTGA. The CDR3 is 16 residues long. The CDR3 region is CASSQSSGRVPYEQYF. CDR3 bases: TGTGCCAGCAGCCAAAGTAGCGGGAGAGTTCCCTACGAGCAGTACTTC.

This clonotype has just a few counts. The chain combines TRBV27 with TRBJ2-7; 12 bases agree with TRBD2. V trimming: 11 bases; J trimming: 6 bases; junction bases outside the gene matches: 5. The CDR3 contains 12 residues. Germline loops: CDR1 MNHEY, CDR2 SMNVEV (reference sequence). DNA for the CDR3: TGTGCCGCAGGACTAGCGGGACTCGAGCAGTACTTC. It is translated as CAAGLAGLEQYF.

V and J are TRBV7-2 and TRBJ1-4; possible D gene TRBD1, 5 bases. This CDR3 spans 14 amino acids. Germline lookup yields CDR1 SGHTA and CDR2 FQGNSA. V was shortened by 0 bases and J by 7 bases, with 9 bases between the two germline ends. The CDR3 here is CASSLAGVGEKLFF. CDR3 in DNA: TGTGCCAGCAGCTTAGCGGGGGTGGGTGAAAAACTGTTTTTT. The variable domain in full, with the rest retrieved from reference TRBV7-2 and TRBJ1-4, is GAGVSQSPSNKVTEKGKDVELRCDPISGHTALYWYRQSLGQGLEFLIYFQGNSAPDKSGLPSDRFSAERTGGSVSTLTIQRTQQEDSAVYLCASSLAGVGEKLFFGSGTQLSVL.

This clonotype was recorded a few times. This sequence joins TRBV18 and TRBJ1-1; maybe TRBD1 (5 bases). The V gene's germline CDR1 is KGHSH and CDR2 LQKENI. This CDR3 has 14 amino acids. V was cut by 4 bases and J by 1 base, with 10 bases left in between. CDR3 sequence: CASSQGYRNTEAFF. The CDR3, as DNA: TGTGCCAGCTCACAGGGGTACAGGAACACTGAAGCTTTCTTT.

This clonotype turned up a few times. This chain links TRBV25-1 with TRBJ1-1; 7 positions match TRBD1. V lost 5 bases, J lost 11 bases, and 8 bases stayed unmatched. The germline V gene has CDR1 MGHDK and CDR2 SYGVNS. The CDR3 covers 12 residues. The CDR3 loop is CASSQKDRVAFF. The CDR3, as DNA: TGTGCCAGCAGTCAAAAAGACAGGGTGGCTTTCTTT. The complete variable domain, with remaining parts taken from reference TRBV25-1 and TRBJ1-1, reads EADIYQTPRYLVIGTGKKITLECSQTMGHDKMYWYQQDPGMELHLIHYSYGVNSTEKGDLSSESTVSRIRTEHFPLTLESARPSHTSQYLCASSQKDRVAFFGQGTRLTVV.

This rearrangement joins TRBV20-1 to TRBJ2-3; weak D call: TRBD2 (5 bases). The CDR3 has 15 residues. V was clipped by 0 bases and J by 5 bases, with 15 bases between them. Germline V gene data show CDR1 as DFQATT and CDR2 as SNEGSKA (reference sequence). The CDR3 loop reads CSARDRRLAEDTQYF. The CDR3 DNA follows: TGCAGTGCTAGAGATCGGCGGCTAGCAGAAGATACGCAGTATTTT.

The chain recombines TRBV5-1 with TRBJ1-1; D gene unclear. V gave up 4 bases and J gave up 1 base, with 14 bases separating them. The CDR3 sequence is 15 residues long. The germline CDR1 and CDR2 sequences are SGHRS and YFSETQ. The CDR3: CASSPSGFPNTEAFF. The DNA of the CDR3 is TGCGCCAGCAGCCCCTCCGGCTTTCCGAACACTGAAGCTTTCTTT.

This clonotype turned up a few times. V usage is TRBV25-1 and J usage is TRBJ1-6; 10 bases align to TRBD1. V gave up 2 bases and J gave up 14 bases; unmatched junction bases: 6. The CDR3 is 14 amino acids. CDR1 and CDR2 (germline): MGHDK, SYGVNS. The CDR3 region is CASSERTGGLALHF. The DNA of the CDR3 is TGTGCCAGCAGTGAACGGACAGGGGGATTGGCCCTCCACTTT.

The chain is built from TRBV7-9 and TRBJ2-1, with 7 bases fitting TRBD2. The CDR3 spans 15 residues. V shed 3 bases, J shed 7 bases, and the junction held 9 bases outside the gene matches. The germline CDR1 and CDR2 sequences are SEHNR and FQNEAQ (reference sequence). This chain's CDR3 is CASSFTGGGLNEQFF. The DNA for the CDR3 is TGTGCCAGCAGCTTTACGGGAGGCGGGTTGAATGAGCAGTTCTTC.

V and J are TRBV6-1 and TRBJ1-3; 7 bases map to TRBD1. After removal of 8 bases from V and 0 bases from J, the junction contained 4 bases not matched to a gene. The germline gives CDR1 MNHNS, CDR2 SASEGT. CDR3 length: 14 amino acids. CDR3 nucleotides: TGTGCCAGCGGACAGGTGGGCTCTGGAAACACCATATATTTT. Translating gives CASGQVGSGNTIYF.

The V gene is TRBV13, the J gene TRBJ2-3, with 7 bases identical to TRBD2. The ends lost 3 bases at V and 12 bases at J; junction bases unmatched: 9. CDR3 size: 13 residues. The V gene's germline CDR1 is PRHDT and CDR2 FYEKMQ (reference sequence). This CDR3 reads CASSFGRWGSQYF. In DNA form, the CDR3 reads TGTGCCAGCAGCTTCGGGAGGTGGGGCAGTCAGTATTTT.

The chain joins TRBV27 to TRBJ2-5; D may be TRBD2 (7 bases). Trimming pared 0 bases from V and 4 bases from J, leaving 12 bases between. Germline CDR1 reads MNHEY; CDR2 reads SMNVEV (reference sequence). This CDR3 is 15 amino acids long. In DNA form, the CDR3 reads TGTGCCAGCAGTTTATCTACGGGGGGCGCAGAGACCCAGTACTTC. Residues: CASSLSTGGAETQYF.